Below, 24 T cell receptor beta chains from the same sample are listed, as sequenced in a study of shared clonotypes between healthy human individuals. Sequencing used immunoSEQ multiplex PCR; TCRdb keeps in-frame clones, though not all of them. The table shows hundreds of thousands of clones, with over 65% occurring only once. Sequenced material: memory CD4+ T cells sorted from blood. Regarding subset: CD45RA-negative fraction. These receptor sequences come from a woman aged 25 to 39 in good health.

The chain has TRBV19 and TRBJ2-6; D is tentatively TRBD1 or TRBD2 (6 bases each). The germline V gene encodes CDR1 LNHDA and CDR2 SQIVND (reference sequence). With 2 bases removed from V and 0 bases from J, the gap between germline ends came to 11 bases. The CDR3 runs 17 residues. The CDR3 loop is CASSILAGHSGANVLTF. CDR3 DNA: TGTGCCAGTAGTATATTGGCGGGACACTCTGGGGCCAACGTCCTGACTTTC.

This clone was seen just once. The rearrangement links TRBV7-2 to TRBJ1-3; the D is unclear. Germline CDR1 reads SGHTA; CDR2 reads FQGNSA. CDR3 size: 15 residues. Trimming pared 3 bases from V and 0 bases from J, leaving 9 bases between. The chain's CDR3 is CASSFSPGSGNTIYF. The CDR3 DNA follows: TGTGCCAGCAGCTTTTCGCCAGGCTCTGGAAACACCATATATTTT.

The V call is TRBV29-1, the J call TRBJ1-1; D might be TRBD1 (5 bases). CDR1 and CDR2 (germline): SQVTM, ANQGSEA. The CDR3 extends over 12 amino acids. Trimming removed 0 bases from V and 10 bases from J, with 12 bases in between. The CDR3 sequence: CSVEEWGVGAFF. CDR3 in DNA: TGCAGCGTTGAAGAATGGGGGGTGGGAGCTTTCTTT.

The chain employs TRBV9 and TRBJ2-5, with TRBD2 matching over 9 bases. Per germline, CDR1 SGDLS and CDR2 YYNGEE. Trimming took 3 bases from V and 1 from J; bases not matched to a gene: 4. CDR3 length equals 15 residues. The CDR3 loop reads CASSASGNLQETQYF. The CDR3 DNA follows: TGTGCCAGCAGCGCTAGCGGGAACCTCCAAGAGACCCAGTACTTC.

This clone has ten or more counts. CDR3 sequence reads: CASSIRTGEGAQHF. CDR3 sequence (DNA): TGTGCCAGTAGTATAAGGACAGGGGAAGGGGCCCAGCATTTT. The J gene is TRBJ1-5, the V gene TRBV19, with TRBD1 matching 9 bases. There are 14 residues in the CDR3. V shed 2 bases, J shed 11 bases, and the junction held 7 bases outside the gene matches. Germline V gene data show CDR1 as LNHDA and CDR2 as SQIVND (reference sequence).

Turning to this clone: Mismatch with germline at one junction end may stem from a read error. V usage is TRBV27 and J usage is TRBJ1-5; no firm D call. This CDR3 has 9 amino acids. Germline CDR1 and CDR2: MNHEY and SMNVEV (reference sequence). The CDR3 here is CASSQPQHF. In DNA, the CDR3 is TGTGCCAGCAGTCAGCCCCAGCATTTT.

The chain employs TRBV28 and TRBJ1-1; TRBD1 is a possible D gene (5 bases). This CDR3 is built from 14 residues. Germline V gene data show CDR1 as MDHEN and CDR2 as SYDVKM. The ends were cut back, 3 bases at V and 0 bases at J, with 8 bases in the middle. CDR3 nucleotides: TGTGCCAGCAGTTTTGGCAGGGTGAACACTGAAGCTTTCTTT. It specifies CASSFGRVNTEAFF. The full variable domain, rest sourced from reference TRBV28 and TRBJ1-1, is DVKVTQSSRYLVKRTGEKVFLECVQDMDHENMFWYRQDPGLGLRLIYFSYDVKMKEKGDIPEGYSVSREKKERFSLILESASTNQTSMYLCASSFGRVNTEAFFGQGTRLTVV.

V gene TRBV15 combines with J gene TRBJ2-7; 7 bases align to TRBD1. The CDR3 runs to 14 residues. Germline assignment: CDR1 LNHNV and CDR2 YYDKDF (reference sequence). V trimming: 0 bases; J trimming: 5 bases; junction bases outside the gene matches: 4. The CDR3 loop is CATSRDLTGDEQYF. The CDR3 DNA reads TGTGCCACCAGCAGAGATCTAACAGGGGACGAGCAGTACTTC.

V usage is TRBV28 and J usage is TRBJ2-7; possibly TRBD1 for D (6 bases). There are 13 residues in the CDR3. Germline CDR1 reads MDHEN; CDR2 reads SYDVKM. With 6 bases removed from V and 7 bases from J, the gap between germline ends came to 16 bases. The CDR3 DNA is TGTGCCAGCAGGAGTCGGACAGCAGGGGAGCAGTACTTC. The encoded protein is CASRSRTAGEQYF.

This clone appeared once. The chain carries TRBV6-6 and TRBJ2-6; 7 positions agree with TRBD2. The CDR3 has 16 amino acids. Trimming at V came to 0 bases and at J to 2 bases, leaving 1 base not matched to a gene. Per the germline V gene, CDR1 is MNHNY and CDR2 is SVGAGI (reference sequence). CDR3 in amino acids: CASSYSGGTGANVLTF. CDR3 coding DNA: TGTGCCAGCAGTTACTCGGGGGGGACTGGGGCCAACGTCCTGACTTTC.

The rearrangement uses TRBV5-1 and TRBJ2-7, with TRBD2 matching 7 bases. V dropped 6 bases and J dropped 7; count of bases not matched to a gene: 19. The CDR3 contains 16 residues. Germline V gene data show CDR1 as SGHRS and CDR2 as YFSETQ. CDR3 sequence reads: CASTKNSELAIREQYF. The DNA for the CDR3 is TGCGCCAGCACCAAAAACTCGGAACTAGCGATCCGGGAGCAGTACTTC.

The chain couples TRBV21-1 to TRBJ1-5. TRBV21-1 corresponds to a pseudogene. The CDR3 extends over 19 amino acids. In nucleotides, the CDR3 is TGTGCCAGCAGCACCAACACCCAAGGGGGGGAGAGGGGCAATCAGCCCCAGCATTTT. Translating gives CASSTNTQGGERGNQPQHF.

This clone has more than one count but fewer than ten. V gene TRBV6-4 combines with J gene TRBJ1-2; 11 bases map to TRBD1. Germline V gene data show CDR1 as MRHNA and CDR2 as SNTAGT. This CDR3 spans 14 amino acids. Trimming at V came to 1 base and at J to 7 bases, leaving 2 bases not matched to a gene. The CDR3 DNA reads TGTGCCAGCAGTGACTACGGACAGGGGGCTGGCTACACCTTC. Translating it yields CASSDYGQGAGYTF.

This chain joins TRBV6-5 and TRBJ2-7, with D perhaps TRBD2 (5 bases). V lost 4 bases, J lost 4 bases, and 11 bases lay in between. The CDR3 is made up of 13 amino acids. CDR1 is MNHEY and CDR2 is SVGAGI in the germline V gene. The CDR3 DNA reads as TGTGCCAGCAGTTCGACTATCTATTACGAGCAGTACTTC. It codes for CASSSTIYYEQYF.

The CDR3: CASSIRSWEHEAFF. DNA for the CDR3: TGTGCCAGTAGTATTCGGAGTTGGGAACATGAAGCTTTCTTT. The chain employs TRBV19 and TRBJ1-1; D gene ambiguous. The CDR3 contains 14 residues. CDR1 LNHDA and CDR2 SQIVND come from the germline V gene (reference sequence). Trimming removed 3 bases at V and 7 bases at J, with 15 bases between.

The V and J genes are TRBV14 and TRBJ2-3; TRBD2 agrees at 9 bases. The CDR3 is made up of 14 amino acids. CDR1 is SGHDN, CDR2 FVKESK, per germline. Trimming removed 2 bases from V and 7 bases from J; junction bases left unmatched: 4. As DNA, the CDR3 is TGTGCCAGCAGCCAAAGCGGGGGGCGGAATACGCAGTATTTT. It is translated as CASSQSGGRNTQYF. Full variable domain (rest looked up from reference TRBV14 and TRBJ2-3): EAGVTQFPSHSVIEKGQTVTLRCDPISGHDNLYWYRRVMGKEIKFLLHFVKESKQDESGMPNNRFLAERTGGTYSTLKVQPAELEDSGVYFCASSQSGGRNTQYFGPGTRLTVL.

This sequence joins TRBV6-4 and TRBJ2-3, with no clear D. The V gene's germline CDR1 is MRHNA and CDR2 SNTAGT. With 5 bases removed from V and 2 bases from J, the gap between germline ends came to 8 bases. The CDR3 length is 13 residues. CDR3: CASSIKDTDTQYF. CDR3 coding DNA: TGTGCCAGCAGTATAAAGGACACAGATACGCAGTATTTT.

The chain carries TRBV5-1 and TRBJ2-3, with unresolved D. V lost 4 bases, J lost 5 bases, and 8 bases lay in between. CDR1 SGHRS and CDR2 YFSETQ come from the germline V gene. CDR3 length: 12 amino acids. The CDR3 loop reads CASSLWRDTQYF. The CDR3 bases are TGCGCCAGCAGCCTGTGGAGAGATACGCAGTATTTT.

This chain connects TRBV28 to TRBJ1-2; TRBD1 might be the D (6 bases). Germline V gives CDR1 MDHEN, CDR2 SYDVKM. The CDR3 runs 17 residues. Trimming stripped 5 bases from V and 0 bases from J, with 19 bases between. The CDR3 reads CASSPLSQGLANYGYTF. The CDR3 nucleotides are TGTGCCAGCAGTCCACTATCGCAGGGGTTAGCTAACTATGGCTACACCTTC.

This clone was recorded only once. This chain joins TRBV11-3 and TRBJ2-1; TRBD2 matches 11 bases. Germline CDR1 reads SGHNT; CDR2 reads YENEEA. After removal of 6 bases from V and 5 bases from J, the junction contained 6 bases not matched to a gene. The CDR3 is 15 residues long. CDR3 in amino acids: CASSDSGRANNEQFF. In DNA, the CDR3 is TGTGCCAGCAGTGATAGCGGGAGGGCGAACAATGAGCAGTTCTTC.

This clone was picked up one time. The J gene is TRBJ2-5, the V gene TRBV16; D ambiguous. The CDR3 sequence is 14 residues long. V was shortened by 0 bases and J by 5 bases, with 10 bases between the two germline ends. Germline V lookup: CDR1 KGHSY, CDR2 FQNENV. The CDR3 sequence is CASSQSGFLETQYF. CDR3 nucleotides: TGTGCCAGCAGCCAATCCGGGTTCTTGGAGACCCAGTACTTC.

To note about this clone: It differs at one base from a far larger clone, so likely a read error. The V and J genes are TRBV5-4 and TRBJ2-5; D may correspond to TRBD1 or TRBD2 (5 bases each). This CDR3 region has 14 residues. Germline-derived CDR1 and CDR2 are SGHNT and YYREEE (reference sequence). CDR3 loop: CASSPGTGQKTQYF. CDR3 in DNA: TGTGCCAGCAGCCCAGGGACCGGCCAAAAGACCCAGTACTTC. Supplemented by reference TRBV5-4 and TRBJ2-5, the full variable domain reads ETGVTQSPTHLIKTRGQQVTLRCSSQSGHNTVSWYQQALGQGPQFIFQYYREEENGRGNFPPRFSGLQFPNYSSELNVNALELDDSALYLCASSPGTGQKTQYFGPGTRLLVL.

The chain carries TRBV2 and TRBJ1-4; D not resolved. The ends were cut back, 4 bases at V and 8 bases at J, with 11 bases in the middle. In germline, CDR1 is SNHLY, CDR2 FYNNEI. CDR3 length equals 13 residues. The chain's CDR3 is CASSADVVEKLFF. CDR3 coding DNA: TGTGCCAGCAGTGCCGACGTGGTCGAAAAACTGTTTTTT. Full variable domain (missing parts from reference TRBV2 and TRBJ1-4): EPEVTQTPSHQVTQMGQEVILRCVPISNHLYFYWYRQILGQKVEFLVSFYNNEISEKSEIFDDQFSVERPDGSNFTLKIRSTKLEDSAMYFCASSADVVEKLFFGSGTQLSVL.

This chain links TRBV7-2 with TRBJ2-1; D is possibly TRBD2 (6 bases). V lost 2 bases and J 4 bases, leaving 12 bases between the germline ends. Per germline, CDR1 SGHTA and CDR2 FQGNSA. The CDR3 totals 15 residues. CDR3 region: CASSLIADFYNEQFF. CDR3 nucleotide sequence: TGTGCCAGCAGCTTAATAGCGGATTTTTACAATGAGCAGTTCTTC.